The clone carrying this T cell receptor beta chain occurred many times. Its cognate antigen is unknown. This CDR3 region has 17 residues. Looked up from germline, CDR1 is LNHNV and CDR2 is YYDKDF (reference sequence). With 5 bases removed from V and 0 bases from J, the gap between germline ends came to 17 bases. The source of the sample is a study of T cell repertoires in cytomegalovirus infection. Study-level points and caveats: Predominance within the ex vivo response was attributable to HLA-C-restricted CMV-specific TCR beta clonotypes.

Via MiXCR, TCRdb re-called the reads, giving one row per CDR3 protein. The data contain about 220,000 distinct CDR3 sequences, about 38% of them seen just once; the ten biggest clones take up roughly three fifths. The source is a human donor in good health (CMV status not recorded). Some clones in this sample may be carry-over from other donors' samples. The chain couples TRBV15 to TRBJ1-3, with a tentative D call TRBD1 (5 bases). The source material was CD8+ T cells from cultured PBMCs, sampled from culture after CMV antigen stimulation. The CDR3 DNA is TGTGCCACCAGCCGAAACAGGAGATCGTACTCTGGAAACACCATATATTTT. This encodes CATSRNRRSYSGNTIYF.